The 18 T cell receptor beta chains given below trace back to one sample, sequenced in a study of blood T cells in healthy people across ages. Primed by a sample-barcoded 5' primer and a J-beta primer mix, a second PCR proceeded for 7 to 11 cycles. TCRdb re-called the 5' RACE reads through MiXCR, storing one row per CDR3 protein. The table records about 1 million distinct CDR3 sequences, approximately 25% of them present only once. These data were likewise used in another study, on T cells of mothers and their children.

The sequencing sample was made of blood. Every receptor here comes from a girl aged 2-10 years in good health.

There are a few counts of this clonotype. J is TRBJ1-4 and V is TRBV15, with D possibly being TRBD1 (6 bases). The V and J ends lost 3 bases and 0 bases respectively, with 11 bases between them. Germline assignment: CDR1 LNHNV and CDR2 YYDKDF (reference sequence). This CDR3 comprises 16 residues. The CDR3 reads CATSRFEGATNEKLFF. The CDR3 region has the DNA TGTGCCACCAGCAGGTTTGAGGGGGCAACTAATGAAAAACTGTTTTTT.

This clonotype has a handful of counts. The gene calls are TRBV29-1 and TRBJ2-6; maybe TRBD2 (6 bases). Per the germline V gene, CDR1 is SQVTM and CDR2 is ANQGSEA. The V end was cut by 3 bases, the J end by 0 bases, with 9 bases between. The CDR3 covers 15 residues. The CDR3 is CSVEGEDSGANVLTF. In DNA, the CDR3 is TGCAGCGTTGAGGGGGAGGACTCTGGGGCCAACGTCCTGACTTTC.

In DNA form, the CDR3 reads TGCGCCAGCACCATGGGGATGGGGAACACTGAAGCTTTCTTT. It specifies CASTMGMGNTEAFF. The V call is TRBV5-1, the J call TRBJ1-1; unclear D gene. This CDR3 spans 14 amino acids. V lost 6 bases and J 1 base, leaving 13 bases between the germline ends. Germline values: CDR1 SGHRS, CDR2 YFSETQ.

This clonotype has just a few counts. The V and J genes are TRBV10-3 and TRBJ2-7; 7 nucleotides match TRBD1. This CDR3 region has 15 residues. The V gene's germline CDR1 is ENHRY and CDR2 SYGVKD. After removal of 7 bases from V and 3 bases from J, the junction contained 12 bases not matched to a gene. The CDR3 DNA sequence: TGTGCCATCACCGAGACAGGGAATTACGTCTACGAGCAGTACTTC. This sequence encodes CAITETGNYVYEQYF.

The chain couples TRBV6-6 to TRBJ2-7; TRBD1 is a possible D gene (5 bases). Trimming pared 7 bases from V and 1 base from J, leaving 20 bases between. CDR1 is MNHNY and CDR2 is SVGAGI in the germline V gene (reference sequence). There are 16 residues in the CDR3. This CDR3 reads CASTYDDFSGSYEQYF. CDR3 DNA sequence: TGTGCCAGCACATACGATGACTTTTCAGGGTCCTACGAGCAGTACTTC.

V is TRBV7-2 and J is TRBJ1-6; TRBD1 might be the D (6 bases). The length of the CDR3 is 12 residues. CDR1 SGHTA and CDR2 FQGNSA come from the germline V gene. V lost 8 bases and J 7 bases, leaving 9 bases between the germline ends. As DNA, the CDR3 is TGTGCCAGCCAGGGGCCCAATTCACCCCTCCACTTT. Its protein product is CASQGPNSPLHF.

A remark on this clonotype: A read error is possible here, since a much larger clone lies one base away. J is TRBJ2-4 and V is TRBV29-1, with D perhaps TRBD2 (5 bases). Germline loops: CDR1 SQVTM, CDR2 ANQGSEA. CDR3 size: 13 residues. The CDR3 loop is CSVLGLAKKIQYF. The CDR3 DNA follows: TGCAGCGTTCTTGGGCTAGCCAAAAAGATTCAGTACTTC.

This clonotype was seen a few times. The CDR3: CASSLMGSYYEQYF. The CDR3 coding sequence is TGTGCCAGCAGCTTGATGGGTAGTTACTACGAGCAGTACTTC. The V call is TRBV7-2, the J call TRBJ2-7; D remains ambiguous. Germline loops: CDR1 SGHTA, CDR2 FQGNSA. The V end lost 3 bases, the J end lost 3 bases, and 12 bases lay between the germline ends. The CDR3 has 14 residues. Full variable domain (remainder filled in from reference TRBV7-2 and TRBJ2-7): GAGVSQSPSNKVTEKGKDVELRCDPISGHTALYWYRQSLGQGLEFLIYFQGNSAPDKSGLPSDRFSAERTGGSVSTLTIQRTQQEDSAVYLCASSLMGSYYEQYFGPGTRLTVT.

This rearrangement joins TRBV5-1 to TRBJ2-5, with TRBD1 matching 8 bases. Germline CDR1 reads SGHRS; CDR2 reads YFSETQ. This CDR3 has 15 amino acids. V shed 2 bases, J shed 7 bases, and the junction held 10 bases outside the gene matches. Written as DNA, the CDR3 is TGCGCCAGCAGCTTAGGGCGTTTCGGACAGGGGACCCAGTACTTC. Protein sequence: CASSLGRFGQGTQYF.

The V gene is TRBV9, the J gene TRBJ1-1; no reliable D call. In germline, CDR1 is SGDLS, CDR2 YYNGEE. V gave up 5 bases and J gave up 5 bases, with 13 bases separating them. CDR3 length equals 13 residues. CDR3 loop: CASSNSVGTEAFF. The CDR3 DNA is TGTGCCAGCAGTAATTCGGTCGGGACTGAAGCTTTCTTT.

This clonotype was counted between two and nine times. This chain joins TRBV20-1 and TRBJ2-1; 14 bases are a match to TRBD2. CDR1 and CDR2 (germline): DFQATT, SNEGSKA (reference sequence). This CDR3 is built from 14 residues. The J segment lost 8 bases and the V segment lost 5 bases, leaving 5 bases of the junction unmatched. This CDR3 is CSAGGLAGEYEQFF. The CDR3 DNA reads as TGCAGTGCTGGGGGACTAGCGGGAGAGTATGAGCAGTTCTTC.

This clonotype was found a few times. The gene calls are TRBV14 and TRBJ2-7; weak D call: TRBD2 (6 bases). CDR1 is SGHDN and CDR2 is FVKESK in the germline V gene. The CDR3 is made up of 12 amino acids. The V end lost 8 bases, the J end lost 5 bases, and 13 bases lay between the germline ends. Written as DNA, the CDR3 is TGTGCCAGCGCCATCTCGGGAGACGAGCAGTACTTC. As protein: CASAISGDEQYF.

As to this clonotype: A junction boundary mismatches the germline segment, possibly from a read error. The chain uses TRBV7-7 and TRBJ1-1, with D possibly matching TRBD1 (6 bases). In germline, CDR1 is SSHAT, CDR2 FNYEAQ (reference sequence). The CDR3 spans 17 residues. Written as DNA, the CDR3 is TGTGCTAGCAGCTTAGTCGGGCTGGACAGAGGCGGAACTGAAGCTTTCTTT. It is translated as CASSLVGLDRGGTEAFF. Complete variable domain (other parts from reference TRBV7-7 and TRBJ1-1): GAGVSQSPRYKVTKRGQDVTLRCDPISSHATLYWYQQALGQGPEFLTYFNYEAQPDKSGLPSDRFSAERPEGSISTLTIQRTEQRDSAMYRCASSLVGLDRGGTEAFFGQGTRLTVV.

This clonotype was seen more than once but under ten times. The chain uses TRBV20-1 and TRBJ2-3; D call uncertain. V was shortened by 0 bases and J by 0 bases, with 10 bases between the two germline ends. The germline gives CDR1 DFQATT, CDR2 SNEGSKA (reference sequence). The CDR3 runs to 15 residues. CDR3 sequence (DNA): TGCAGTGCTAGAGATCCTGGAACAAGCACAGATACGCAGTATTTT. It codes for CSARDPGTSTDTQYF.

The chain uses TRBV19 and TRBJ2-1; D not certain. This CDR3 spans 13 amino acids. Germline V gene lookup returns CDR1 LNHDA and CDR2 SQIVND (reference sequence). V dropped 1 base and J dropped 4 bases, with 5 bases sitting between them. The CDR3 DNA reads as TGTGCCAGTAGTATAGTCCTATACAATGAGCAGTTCTTC. Translated: CASSIVLYNEQFF.

This clonotype was recorded a few times. J is TRBJ1-1 and V is TRBV7-2; no clear D gene. The V and J ends lost 5 bases and 5 bases respectively, with 18 bases between them. Germline CDR1 is SGHTA and CDR2 is FQGNSA. The CDR3 totals 15 residues. Written as DNA, the CDR3 is TGTGCCAGCAGCCCTGTGGGCGGGCAAGAAACTGAAGCTTTCTTT. Protein: CASSPVGGQETEAFF.

V gene TRBV6-5 combines with J gene TRBJ2-5, with TRBD1 matching over 7 bases. The V gene's germline CDR1 is MNHEY and CDR2 SVGAGI. Unmatched junction bases numbered 8, after V lost 0 bases and J lost 4 bases. This CDR3 spans 16 amino acids. The DNA of the CDR3 is TGTGCCAGCAGTTACTCCGGCAGGGGGAATGGAGAGACCCAGTACTTC. As protein: CASSYSGRGNGETQYF.

The gene calls are TRBV2 and TRBJ1-4; 7 bases align to TRBD1. The CDR3 is made up of 15 amino acids. Losses at the gene ends were 8 bases for V and 0 bases for J; bases not matched to a gene: 6. Germline V gene sequence: CDR1 SNHLY, CDR2 FYNNEI. CDR3 in DNA: TGTGCCAGCGGGGCAGGGGGTTCAACTAATGAAAAACTGTTTTTT. It specifies CASGAGGSTNEKLFF.